Sequencing of this TCR beta chain was carried out in a study of blood T cells in healthy people across ages. Primed by a sample-barcoded 5' primer and a J-beta primer mix, a second PCR proceeded for about 7 to 11 cycles. Each cDNA molecule was tagged by a template-switch adaptor that had 12 random nucleotides. A minimum of 2.5 million CDR3-containing paired-end reads was obtained for each sample. TCRdb called the 5' RACE reads again in MiXCR, with one record for every CDR3 protein. The top ten clones hold around 3% of a sample with roughly 800,000 distinct CDR3 sequences, around 25% of them seen once. CDR3 length: 14 amino acids. Germline CDR1 reads PRHDT; CDR2 reads FYEKMQ (reference sequence). V was pared by 3 bases and J by 4 bases, with 11 bases between. These same data were also listed under a study on T cells of mothers and their children.

J is TRBJ2-3 and V is TRBV13, with D perhaps matching TRBD1 or TRBD2 (6 bases each). The sequence came from a boy younger than 18 in good health. The sample comprised blood. CDR3 DNA sequence: TGTGCCAGCAGCTTCGGGGGCAGCTCAGATACGCAGTATTTT. Translating gives CASSFGGSSDTQYF.